This T cell receptor beta chain was profiled in a study of CD8 T cells in ankylosing spondylitis. Study-wide results and limits: The authors reported significant enrichment of disease-linked clones in matched ankylosing spondylitis synovial fluid.

Each CDR3 protein gets one entry after TCRdb re-called the 5' RACE reads with MiXCR. In the table there are around 300,000 distinct CDR3 sequences, about 9.9% of which are singletons. This clonotype was detected many times. Its matching antigen is unknown. This CDR3 contains 13 residues. Per germline, CDR1 MNHNS and CDR2 SASEGT. The germline V and J ends were trimmed by 7 bases and 7 bases, with 11 bases remaining between them. The rearrangement links TRBV6-1 to TRBJ1-6; no clear D gene. This clonotype originated in a female donor with ankylosing spondylitis or in good health (not recorded which). Specimen: blood, either unsorted or a sorted T cell fraction (not recorded which). Here the CDR3 reads CASNSRGNSPLHF. CDR3 DNA sequence: TGTGCCAGCAACTCGCGTGGGAATTCACCCCTCCACTTT.